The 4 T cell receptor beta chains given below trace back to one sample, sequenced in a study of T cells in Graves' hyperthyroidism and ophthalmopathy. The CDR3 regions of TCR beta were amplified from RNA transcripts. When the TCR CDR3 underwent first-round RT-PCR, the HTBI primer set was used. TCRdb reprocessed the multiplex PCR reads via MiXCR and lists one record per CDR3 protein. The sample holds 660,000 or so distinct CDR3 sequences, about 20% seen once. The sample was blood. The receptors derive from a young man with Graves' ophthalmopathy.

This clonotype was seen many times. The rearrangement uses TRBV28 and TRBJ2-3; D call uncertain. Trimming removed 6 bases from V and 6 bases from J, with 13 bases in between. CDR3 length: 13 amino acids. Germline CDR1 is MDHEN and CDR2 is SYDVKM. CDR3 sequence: CASSLVRSDTQYF. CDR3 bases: TGTGCCAGCAGCCTCGTGAGGTCCGATACGCAGTATTTT.

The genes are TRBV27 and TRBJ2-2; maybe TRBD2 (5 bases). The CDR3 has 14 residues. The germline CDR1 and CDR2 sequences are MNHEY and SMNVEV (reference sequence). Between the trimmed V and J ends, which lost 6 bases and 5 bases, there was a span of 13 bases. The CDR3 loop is CASRPHSGTGELFF. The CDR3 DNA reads TGTGCCAGCAGGCCGCATTCGGGAACCGGGGAGCTGTTTTTT.

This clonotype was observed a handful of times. In DNA form, the CDR3 reads TGTGCCAGCAGCCAAGATACCAGGGGACCCTACGAGCAGTACTTC. Protein product: CASSQDTRGPYEQYF. The V call is TRBV3-1, the J call TRBJ2-7; D is perhaps TRBD1 (6 bases). The CDR3 length is 15 residues. Trimming stripped 0 bases from V and 2 bases from J, with 11 bases between. Germline V gives CDR1 LGHDT, CDR2 YNNKEL (reference sequence).

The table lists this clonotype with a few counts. The DNA for the CDR3 is TGTGCCAGCAGCCGTAAGCGGGGTTACTTCACCGGGGAGCTGTTTTTT. Translating it yields CASSRKRGYFTGELFF. The chain is built from TRBV6-1 and TRBJ2-2; 7 positions match TRBD2. The V gene end was trimmed by 6 bases and the J gene end by 4 bases; junction bases not matched to a gene: 11. The germline V gene has CDR1 MNHNS and CDR2 SASEGT. The length of the CDR3 is 16 residues.